A single sample is the source of the 17 T cell receptor beta chains below, sequenced in a study of blood T cell repertoires in COVID-19. Libraries were prepared by immunoSEQ multiplex PCR; TCRdb keeps only in-frame clonotypes and omits some of them. The sample shows 240,000 or so clones, 88% of them seen only once. Sequencing input: peripheral blood. The receptor set was obtained from a young woman with acute or convalescent COVID-19.

The chain recombines TRBV27 with TRBJ1-1; possible D gene TRBD1, 5 bases. Trimming took off 1 base at V and 4 bases at J, with 13 bases between the two ends. This CDR3 comprises 15 residues. Germline values: CDR1 MNHEY, CDR2 SMNVEV (reference sequence). Here the CDR3 DNA reads TGTGCCAGCAGTTTATGGGGGGATCCGTTCACTGAAGCTTTCTTT. Protein: CASSLWGDPFTEAFF.

The chain employs TRBV29-1 and TRBJ2-7; TRBD1 agrees at 8 bases. The ends lost 4 bases at V and 4 bases at J; junction bases unmatched: 9. The CDR3 is 14 residues long. Germline V CDR1 and CDR2: SQVTM, ANQGSEA. CDR3 sequence (DNA): TGCAGCGTTGTTTTGGCGGGACAGGTTTACGAGCAGTACTTC. As protein: CSVVLAGQVYEQYF.

The chain couples TRBV4-1 to TRBJ2-7; 10 positions match TRBD1. V shed 5 bases and J 0 bases; nucleotides not matched to a gene: 22. The CDR3 runs to 21 residues. Germline loops: CDR1 MGHRA, CDR2 YSYEKL. The CDR3 region is CASSIDIDRGLVGVSSYEQYF. The CDR3 DNA sequence: TGCGCCAGCAGCATAGACATAGACAGGGGGCTGGTCGGAGTGAGCTCCTACGAGCAGTACTTC.

This sequence joins TRBV11-3 and TRBJ2-2; no firm D call. Trimming cost V 4 bases and J 1 base, with 10 bases left between them. The CDR3 is 15 amino acids. CDR1 is SGHNT, CDR2 YENEEA, per germline. CDR3 amino acids: CASSYAALNTGELFF. In DNA, the CDR3 is TGTGCCAGCAGCTATGCCGCACTGAACACCGGGGAGCTGTTTTTT.

This clone has just a few counts. The rearrangement joins TRBV10-1 to TRBJ2-2, with D tentatively TRBD1 (6 bases). The germline CDR1 and CDR2 sequences are WNHNN and SYGVQD (reference sequence). This CDR3 comprises 14 residues. V was trimmed by 6 bases and J by 2 bases, leaving 10 bases between them. CDR3 sequence (DNA): TGCGCCAGCAGAATGGGGGCTAACACCGGGGAGCTGTTTTTT. Translation gives CASRMGANTGELFF.

The chain uses TRBV2 and TRBJ1-2, with 11 nucleotides matching TRBD1. Germline-derived CDR1 and CDR2 are SNHLY and FYNNEI. This CDR3 is built from 17 residues. Unmatched junction bases numbered 10, after V lost 5 bases and J lost 2 bases. CDR3 in amino acids: CASSSVLRTGGNYGYTF. As DNA, the CDR3 is TGTGCCAGCAGTTCAGTGCTGCGGACAGGGGGCAACTATGGCTACACCTTC.

The CDR3 loop reads CASSIKGLVGILNTEAFF. Here the CDR3 DNA reads TGTGCCAGTAGTATTAAGGGGTTGGTGGGCATTTTGAACACTGAAGCTTTCTTT. V and J are TRBV19 and TRBJ1-1; D might be TRBD1 (5 bases). Germline V gives CDR1 LNHDA, CDR2 SQIVND (reference sequence). V dropped 3 bases and J dropped 0 bases, with 20 bases sitting between them. The CDR3 has 18 residues.

This chain uses TRBV19 with TRBJ1-3; D perhaps matches TRBD1 (5 bases). Germline V gives CDR1 LNHDA, CDR2 SQIVND (reference sequence). The CDR3 consists of 16 residues. V was cut by 3 bases and J by 3 bases, with 15 bases left in between. The CDR3 loop reads CASSMLGGEYGNTIYF. CDR3 nucleotides: TGTGCCAGTAGTATGTTGGGGGGGGAGTATGGAAACACCATATATTTT.

The chain carries TRBV2 and TRBJ2-5; 13 bases map to TRBD2. The J segment lost 5 bases and the V segment lost 4 bases, leaving 7 bases of the junction unmatched. CDR3 length equals 16 residues. Germline V gives CDR1 SNHLY, CDR2 FYNNEI. CDR3 region: CASSVRTSGSGETQYF. DNA of the CDR3: TGTGCCAGCAGTGTAAGGACTAGCGGGAGTGGGGAGACCCAGTACTTC.

The CDR3 nucleotides read TGTGCCAGCAGTACCGGGACAGGGTACTCACCCCTCCACTTT. It specifies CASSTGTGYSPLHF. V gene TRBV2 combines with J gene TRBJ1-6, with TRBD1 matching over 9 bases. With V trimmed by 5 bases and J by 10 bases, 6 bases remained unmatched. CDR1 is SNHLY, CDR2 FYNNEI, per germline. The CDR3 contains 14 residues. The complete variable domain, with remaining parts taken from reference TRBV2 and TRBJ1-6, reads EPEVTQTPSHQVTQMGQEVILRCVPISNHLYFYWYRQILGQKVEFLVSFYNNEISEKSEIFDDQFSVERPDGSNFTLKIRSTKLEDSAMYFCASSTGTGYSPLHFGNGTRLTVT.

The CDR3 protein is CASSQGGQGIHYEQYF. CDR3 nucleotide sequence: TGTGCCAGCAGCCAAGGGGGACAGGGGATACACTACGAGCAGTACTTC. The chain couples TRBV3-1 (or the pseudogene TRBV3-2) to TRBJ2-7; 10 nucleotides align to TRBD1. V shed 1 base, J shed 3 bases, and the junction held 6 bases outside the gene matches. The CDR3 sequence is 16 residues long. Germline V CDR1 and CDR2: LGHDT, YNNKEL (reference sequence).

The chain has TRBV4-3 and TRBJ2-7; 7 bases are a match to TRBD1. V shed 3 bases, J shed 2 bases, and the junction held 1 base outside the gene matches. The CDR3 is 13 amino acids. Germline lookup yields CDR1 LGHNA and CDR2 YSLEER. This CDR3 is CASSHGQAYEQYF. The DNA of the CDR3 is TGCGCCAGCAGCCACGGACAGGCCTACGAGCAGTACTTC.

The chain links TRBV3-1 (or the pseudogene TRBV3-2) to TRBJ2-3; D is perhaps TRBD1 (5 bases). The CDR3 sequence is 12 residues long. V was pared by 10 bases and J by 2 bases, with 10 bases between. Germline V gene data show CDR1 as LGHDT and CDR2 as YNNKEL (reference sequence). CDR3 bases: TGTGCCACCACAGGCGTCACAGATACGCAGTATTTT. It is translated as CATTGVTDTQYF.

The chain combines TRBV24-1 with TRBJ1-3; perhaps TRBD1 as D (6 bases). V was trimmed by 4 bases and J by 0 bases, leaving 12 bases between them. This CDR3 region has 16 residues. Germline V gives CDR1 KGHDR, CDR2 SFDVKD. Here the CDR3 DNA reads TGTGCCACCAGTGACAGGACAGACGGCTCTGGAAACACCATATATTTT. Translation: CATSDRTDGSGNTIYF.

This clone was picked up a small number of times. This chain uses TRBV6-5 with TRBJ2-7; 7 nucleotides agree with TRBD1. The CDR3 runs 15 residues. Trimming cost V 6 bases and J 0 bases; bases outside gene matches: 8. Germline V gene lookup returns CDR1 MNHEY and CDR2 SVGAGI. The DNA for the CDR3 is TGTGCCAGCAGAAAGGACAGGCCCAACTCCTACGAGCAGTACTTC. It codes for CASRKDRPNSYEQYF.

This clone came up once. The V and J genes are TRBV11-3 and TRBJ1-1; 11 bases map to TRBD1. The CDR3 length is 14 residues. Germline trimming cut 4 bases from V and 5 bases from J; bases unmatched to any gene: 3. The V gene's germline CDR1 is SGHNT and CDR2 YENEEA. CDR3 sequence: CASSSGQGETEAFF. CDR3 DNA sequence: TGTGCCAGCAGCTCGGGACAGGGGGAGACTGAAGCTTTCTTT.

This chain links TRBV7-3 with TRBJ2-5; TRBD1 matches at 7 bases. CDR1 and CDR2 (germline): SGHTA, FQGTGA. Unmatched junction bases numbered 3, after V lost 5 bases and J lost 0 bases. This CDR3 has 14 amino acids. The CDR3 loop is CASSPGQYQETQYF. The CDR3 DNA follows: TGTGCCAGCAGCCCGGGACAGTACCAAGAGACCCAGTACTTC.